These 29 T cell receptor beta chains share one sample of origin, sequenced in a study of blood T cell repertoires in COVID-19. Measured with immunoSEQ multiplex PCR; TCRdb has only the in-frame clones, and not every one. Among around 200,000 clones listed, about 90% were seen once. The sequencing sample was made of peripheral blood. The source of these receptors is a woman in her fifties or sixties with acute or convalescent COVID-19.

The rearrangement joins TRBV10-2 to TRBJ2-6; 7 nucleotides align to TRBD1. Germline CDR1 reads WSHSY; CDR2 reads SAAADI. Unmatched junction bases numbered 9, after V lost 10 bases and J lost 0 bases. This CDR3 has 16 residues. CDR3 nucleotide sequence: TGCGCCACCAAACAGGGGTCTGACTCTGGGGCCAACGTCCTGACTTTC. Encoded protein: CATKQGSDSGANVLTF.

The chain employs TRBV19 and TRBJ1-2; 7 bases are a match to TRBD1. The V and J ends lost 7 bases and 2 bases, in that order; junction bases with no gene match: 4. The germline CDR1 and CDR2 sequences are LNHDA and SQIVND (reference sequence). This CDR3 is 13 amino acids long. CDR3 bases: TGTGCCAGTAATCCGGACAGGAACTATGGCTACACCTTC. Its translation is CASNPDRNYGYTF.

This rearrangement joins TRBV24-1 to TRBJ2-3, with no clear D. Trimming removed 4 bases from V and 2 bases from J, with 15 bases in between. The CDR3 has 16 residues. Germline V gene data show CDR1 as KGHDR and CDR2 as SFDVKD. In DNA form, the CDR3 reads TGTGCCACCAGTGACTCAAGAGAGGTCTACACAGATACGCAGTATTTT. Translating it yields CATSDSREVYTDTQYF.

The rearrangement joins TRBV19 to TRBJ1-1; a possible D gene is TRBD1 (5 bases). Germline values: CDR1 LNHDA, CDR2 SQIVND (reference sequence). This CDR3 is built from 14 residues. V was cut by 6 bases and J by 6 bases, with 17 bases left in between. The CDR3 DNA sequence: TGTGCCAGTAGGGCGGGGCAGGGAATATCTGAAGCTTTCTTT. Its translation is CASRAGQGISEAFF.

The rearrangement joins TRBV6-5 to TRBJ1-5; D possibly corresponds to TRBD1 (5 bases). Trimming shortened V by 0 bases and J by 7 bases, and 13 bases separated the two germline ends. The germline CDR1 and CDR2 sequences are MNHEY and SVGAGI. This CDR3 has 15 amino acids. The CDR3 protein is CASSYSQGLGQPQHF. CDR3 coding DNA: TGTGCCAGCAGTTACTCCCAGGGCCTAGGGCAGCCCCAGCATTTT.

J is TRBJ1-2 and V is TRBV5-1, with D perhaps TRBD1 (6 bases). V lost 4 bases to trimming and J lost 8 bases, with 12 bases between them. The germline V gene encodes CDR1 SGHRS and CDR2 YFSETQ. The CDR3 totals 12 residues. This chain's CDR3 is CASSQTTGGYTF. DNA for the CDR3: TGCGCCAGCAGCCAAACGACAGGAGGCTACACCTTC.

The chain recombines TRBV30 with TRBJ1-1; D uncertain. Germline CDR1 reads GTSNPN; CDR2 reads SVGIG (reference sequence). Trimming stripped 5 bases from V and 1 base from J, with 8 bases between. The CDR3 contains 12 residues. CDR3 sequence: CAWGRENTEAFF. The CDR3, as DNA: TGTGCCTGGGGACGGGAGAACACTGAAGCTTTCTTT.

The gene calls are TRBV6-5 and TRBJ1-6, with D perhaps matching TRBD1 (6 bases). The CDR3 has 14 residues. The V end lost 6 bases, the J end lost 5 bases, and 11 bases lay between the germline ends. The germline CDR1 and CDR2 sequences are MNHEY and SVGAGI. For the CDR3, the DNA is TGTGCCAGCAGGGTAACAGGGAATAATTCACCCCTCCACTTT. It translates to CASRVTGNNSPLHF.

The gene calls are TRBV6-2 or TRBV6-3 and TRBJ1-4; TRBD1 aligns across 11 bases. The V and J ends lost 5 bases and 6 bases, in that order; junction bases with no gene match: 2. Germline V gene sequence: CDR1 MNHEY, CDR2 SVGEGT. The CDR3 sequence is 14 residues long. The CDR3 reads CASSPGQGDEKLFF. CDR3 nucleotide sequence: TGTGCCAGCAGTCCGGGACAGGGGGATGAAAAACTGTTTTTT.

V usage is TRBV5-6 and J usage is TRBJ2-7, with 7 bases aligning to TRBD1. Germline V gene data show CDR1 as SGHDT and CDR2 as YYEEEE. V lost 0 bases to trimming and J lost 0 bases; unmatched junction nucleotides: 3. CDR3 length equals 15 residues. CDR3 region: CASSLADRPSYEQYF. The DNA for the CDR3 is TGTGCCAGCAGCTTGGCGGACAGGCCCTCCTACGAGCAGTACTTC.

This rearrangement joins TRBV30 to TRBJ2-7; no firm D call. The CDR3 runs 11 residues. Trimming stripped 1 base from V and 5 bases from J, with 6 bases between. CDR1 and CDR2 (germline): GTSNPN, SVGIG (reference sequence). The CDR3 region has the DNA TGTGCCTGGAGTGGAGCAAACGAGCAGTACTTC. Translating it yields CAWSGANEQYF.

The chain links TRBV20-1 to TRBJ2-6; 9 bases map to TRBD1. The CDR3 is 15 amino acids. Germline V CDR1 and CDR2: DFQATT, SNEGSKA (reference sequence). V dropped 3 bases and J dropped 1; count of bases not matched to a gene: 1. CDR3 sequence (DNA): TGCAGTGCTAGTGGGACAGGGTCTGGGGCCAACGTCCTGACTTTC. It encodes CSASGTGSGANVLTF.

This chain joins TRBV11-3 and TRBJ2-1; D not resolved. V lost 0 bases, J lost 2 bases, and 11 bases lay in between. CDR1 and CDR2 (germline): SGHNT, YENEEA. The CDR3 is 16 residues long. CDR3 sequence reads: CASSLEVVGPYNEQFF. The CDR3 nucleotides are TGTGCCAGCAGCTTAGAAGTGGTGGGCCCCTACAATGAGCAGTTCTTC. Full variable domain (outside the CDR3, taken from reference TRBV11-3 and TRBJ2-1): EAGVVQSPRYKIIEKKQPVAFWCNPISGHNTLYWYLQNLGQGPELLIRYENEEAVDDSQLPKDRFSAERLKGVDSTLKIQPAELGDSAVYLCASSLEVVGPYNEQFFGPGTRLTVL.

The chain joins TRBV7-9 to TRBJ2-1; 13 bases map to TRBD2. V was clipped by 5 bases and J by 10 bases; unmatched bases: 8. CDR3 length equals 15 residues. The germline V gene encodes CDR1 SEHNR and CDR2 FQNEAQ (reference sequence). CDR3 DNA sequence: TGTGCCAGCAGCCCAAAACTAGCGGGAGGGCCAGAGCAGTTCTTC. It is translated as CASSPKLAGGPEQFF.

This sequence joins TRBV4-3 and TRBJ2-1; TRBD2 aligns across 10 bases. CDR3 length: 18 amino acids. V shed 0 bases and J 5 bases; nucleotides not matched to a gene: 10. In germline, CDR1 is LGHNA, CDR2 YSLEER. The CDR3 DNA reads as TGCGCCAGCAGCCAAGATCGGAGGTCTAGCGGGAGCCACAATGAGCAGTTCTTC. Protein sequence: CASSQDRRSSGSHNEQFF.

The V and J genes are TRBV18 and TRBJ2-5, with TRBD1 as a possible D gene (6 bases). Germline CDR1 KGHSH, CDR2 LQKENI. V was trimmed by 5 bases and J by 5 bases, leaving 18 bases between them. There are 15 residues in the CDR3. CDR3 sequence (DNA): TGTGCCAGCTCAGAATCTCAGGGGTGGCAGGAGACCCAGTACTTC. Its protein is CASSESQGWQETQYF.

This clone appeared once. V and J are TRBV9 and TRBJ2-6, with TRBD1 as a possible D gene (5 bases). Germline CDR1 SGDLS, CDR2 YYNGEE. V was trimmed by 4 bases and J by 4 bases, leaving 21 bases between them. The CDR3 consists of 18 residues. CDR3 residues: CASSSTTIRGDGANVLTF. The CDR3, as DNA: TGTGCCAGCAGCTCCACGACCATAAGGGGTGACGGGGCCAACGTCCTGACTTTC.

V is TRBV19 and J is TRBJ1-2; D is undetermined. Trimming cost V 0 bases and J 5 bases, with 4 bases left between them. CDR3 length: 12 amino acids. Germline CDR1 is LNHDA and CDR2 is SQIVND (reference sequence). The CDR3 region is CASSIERYGYTF. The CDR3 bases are TGTGCCAGTAGTATAGAGCGGTATGGCTACACCTTC.

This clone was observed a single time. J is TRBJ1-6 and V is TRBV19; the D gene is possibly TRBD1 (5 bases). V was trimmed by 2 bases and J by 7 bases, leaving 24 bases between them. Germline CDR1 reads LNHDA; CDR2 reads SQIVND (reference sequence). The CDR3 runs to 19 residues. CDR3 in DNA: TGTGCCAGTAGTATAACGCCACAGGCTAAGGATGTATTGAATTCACCCCTCCACTTT. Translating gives CASSITPQAKDVLNSPLHF.

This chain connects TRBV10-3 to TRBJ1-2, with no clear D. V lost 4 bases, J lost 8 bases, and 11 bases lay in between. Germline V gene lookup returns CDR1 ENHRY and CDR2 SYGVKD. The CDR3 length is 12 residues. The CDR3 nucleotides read TGTGCCATCAGTGTTGGCAGCGGGGGCTACACCTTC. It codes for CAISVGSGGYTF.

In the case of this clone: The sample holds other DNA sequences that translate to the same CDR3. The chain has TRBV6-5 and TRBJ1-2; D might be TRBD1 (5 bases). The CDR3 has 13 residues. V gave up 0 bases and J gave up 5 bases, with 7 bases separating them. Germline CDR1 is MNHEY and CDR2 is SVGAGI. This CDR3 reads CASSYSGGYGYTF. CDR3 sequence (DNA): TGTGCCAGCAGTTACTCGGGGGGTTATGGCTACACCTTC.

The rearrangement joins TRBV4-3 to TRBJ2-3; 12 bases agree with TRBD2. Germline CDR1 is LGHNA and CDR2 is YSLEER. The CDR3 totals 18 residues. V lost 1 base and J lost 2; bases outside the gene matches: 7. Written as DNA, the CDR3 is TGCGCCAGCAGCCAAGGACTAGCGGGGGACTACTCCACAGATACGCAGTATTTT. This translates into CASSQGLAGDYSTDTQYF.

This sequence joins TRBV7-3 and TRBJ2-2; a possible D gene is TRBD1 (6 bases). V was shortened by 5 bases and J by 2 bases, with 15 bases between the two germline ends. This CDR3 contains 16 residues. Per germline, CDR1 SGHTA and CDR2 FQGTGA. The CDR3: CASSRMEQGNTGELFF. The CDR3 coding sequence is TGTGCCAGCAGCCGGATGGAACAGGGAAACACCGGGGAGCTGTTTTTT.

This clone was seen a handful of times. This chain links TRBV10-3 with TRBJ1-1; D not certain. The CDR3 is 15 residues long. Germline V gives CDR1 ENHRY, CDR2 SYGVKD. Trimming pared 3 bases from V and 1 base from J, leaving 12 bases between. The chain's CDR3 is CAISELAGTNTEAFF. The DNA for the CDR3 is TGTGCCATCAGTGAACTCGCAGGCACGAACACTGAAGCTTTCTTT.

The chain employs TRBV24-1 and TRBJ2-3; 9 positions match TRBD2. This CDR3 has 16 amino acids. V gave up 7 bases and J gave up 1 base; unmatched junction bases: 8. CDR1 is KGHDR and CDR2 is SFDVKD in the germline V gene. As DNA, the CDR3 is TGTGCCACCAGCCCGAGTAGCGGGGGTGGCACAGATACGCAGTATTTT. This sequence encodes CATSPSSGGGTDTQYF.

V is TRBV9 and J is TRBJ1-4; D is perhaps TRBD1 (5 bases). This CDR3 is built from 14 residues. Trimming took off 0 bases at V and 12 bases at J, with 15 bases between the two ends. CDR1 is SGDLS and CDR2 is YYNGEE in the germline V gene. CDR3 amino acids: CASSVEVGAVELFF. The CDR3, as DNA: TGTGCCAGCAGCGTAGAGGTAGGGGCGGTTGAACTGTTTTTT.

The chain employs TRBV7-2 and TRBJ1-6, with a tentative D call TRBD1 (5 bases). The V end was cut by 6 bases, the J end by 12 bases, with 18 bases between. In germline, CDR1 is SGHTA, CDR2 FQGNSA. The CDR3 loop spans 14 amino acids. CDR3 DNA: TGTGCCAGCAGAACACCGGAAACCGGGGGACCCCTCCACTTT. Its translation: CASRTPETGGPLHF.

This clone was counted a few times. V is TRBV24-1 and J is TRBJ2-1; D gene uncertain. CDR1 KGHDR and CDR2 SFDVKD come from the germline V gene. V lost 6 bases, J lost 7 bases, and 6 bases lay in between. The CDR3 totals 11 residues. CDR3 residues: CATSRGNEQFF. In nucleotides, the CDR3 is TGTGCCACCAGTAGAGGAAATGAGCAGTTCTTC.

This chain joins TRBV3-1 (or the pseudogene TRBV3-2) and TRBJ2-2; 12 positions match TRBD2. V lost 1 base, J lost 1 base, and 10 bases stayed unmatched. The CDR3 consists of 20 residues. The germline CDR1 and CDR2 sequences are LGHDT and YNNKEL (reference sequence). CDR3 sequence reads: CASSQGGVRLAGENTGELFF. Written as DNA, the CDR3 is TGTGCCAGCAGCCAAGGAGGGGTGAGACTAGCGGGGGAGAACACCGGGGAGCTGTTTTTT.